The 32 T cell receptor beta chains below were found in one sample sequenced in a study of regulatory T cells in long-lasting Graves disease. Arm-PCR of CDR3 regions with iRepertoire HTBI primers generated TCR beta libraries. One entry per CDR3 protein, called by TCRdb with MiXCR from the multiplex PCR reads. The data contain 350,000 to 500,000 distinct CDR3 sequences, under 25% of them seen just once; the ten biggest clones take up roughly an eighth. Indicated time point: persistent/refractory GD, antithyroid drugs over 5 years with positive TRAb. PBMC-derived RNA was used for the TCR library. The sample was peripheral blood mononuclear cells (PBMCs), taken when the disease was refractory, from a patient treated with antithyroid drugs. These receptors all stem from a female donor with Graves disease.

In this sample, this clonotype turned up many times. The chain joins TRBV28 to TRBJ2-7, with a possible D match to TRBD1 (5 bases). Per the germline V gene, CDR1 is MDHEN and CDR2 is SYDVKM. Trimming took off 8 bases at V and 6 bases at J, with 17 bases between the two ends. The CDR3 is made up of 13 amino acids. This chain's CDR3 is CASPCLKGIEQYF. The CDR3 DNA is TGTGCCAGCCCCTGTCTGAAGGGGATCGAGCAGTACTTC. The complete variable domain, with remaining parts taken from reference TRBV28 and TRBJ2-7, reads DVKVTQSSRYLVKRTGEKVFLECVQDMDHENMFWYRQDPGLGLRLIYFSYDVKMKEKGDIPEGYSVSREKKERFSLILESASTNQTSMYLCASPCLKGIEQYFGPGTRLTVT.

The chain couples TRBV3-1 to TRBJ2-7, with TRBD1 identical over 7 bases. The CDR3 contains 15 residues. Germline assignment: CDR1 LGHDT and CDR2 YNNKEL (reference sequence). V lost 3 bases and J lost 9; bases outside the gene matches: 14. CDR3 sequence reads: CASSHLGTVEVRQYF. CDR3 bases: TGTGCCAGCAGCCATCTCGGGACAGTGGAAGTTCGGCAGTACTTC.

This clonotype was picked up many times. The J gene is TRBJ2-7, the V gene TRBV5-1; the D is unclear. V dropped 2 bases and J dropped 5 bases, with 14 bases sitting between them. CDR3 length equals 14 residues. CDR1 SGHRS and CDR2 YFSETQ come from the germline V gene. CDR3 in DNA: TGCGCCAGCAGCTTAGTAATGAATGGCAACGAGCAGTACTTC. Protein sequence: CASSLVMNGNEQYF.

CDR3 DNA sequence: TGTGCCACCAGCAGAGATCCGGGGTCCCGGTCCTACGAGCAGTACTTC. Its protein is CATSRDPGSRSYEQYF. The chain recombines TRBV15 with TRBJ2-7; tentative D call: TRBD2 (5 bases). CDR1 is LNHNV and CDR2 is YYDKDF in the germline V gene (reference sequence). With 0 bases removed from V and 1 base from J, the gap between germline ends came to 13 bases. This CDR3 region has 16 residues.

In this sample, this clonotype turned up a few times. A much larger clone lies a single base off, so this may be a read error. V gene TRBV28 combines with J gene TRBJ1-2, with D hard to call. There are 16 residues in the CDR3. Per the germline V gene, CDR1 is MDHEN and CDR2 is SYDVKM. The CDR3 DNA is TGTGCCAGCACTCTTCCGGGTCTGGGTGTAAACTATGGCTGCACCTTC. Its translation: CASTLPGLGVNYGCTF.

This clonotype occurred many times. The genes are TRBV30 and TRBJ2-5; 8 bases fit TRBD2. The trim removed 0 bases at V and 4 bases at J, leaving 7 bases unmatched. Germline lookup yields CDR1 GTSNPN and CDR2 SVGIG (reference sequence). The CDR3 contains 15 residues. CDR3 DNA sequence: TGTGCCTGGAGTGTACGAGCGGGAGTCGGAGAGACCCAGTACTTC. It encodes CAWSVRAGVGETQYF.

Note on this clonotype: This may come from a read error, since a much larger clone is one base off. This rearrangement joins TRBV11-1 to TRBJ2-5; 15 nucleotides align to TRBD2. Germline loops: CDR1 SGHAT, CDR2 FQDESV (reference sequence). CDR3 length equals 17 residues. Written as DNA, the CDR3 is TGTGCCAGCAGTTCCCGGACTAGCGGGAGGGCCAGTGAGACCCAGCACTTC. Translated: CASSSRTSGRASETQHF.

The chain couples TRBV7-6 to TRBJ1-2, with D possibly matching TRBD1 (6 bases). The V and J ends lost 5 bases and 8 bases respectively, with 15 bases between them. CDR3 length equals 13 residues. Germline CDR1 and CDR2: SGHVS and FNYEAQ. The CDR3 nucleotides read TGTGCCAGCAGCCCAGGCAGGGGAAGGGGCTACACCTTC. Amino acid sequence: CASSPGRGRGYTF.

The rearrangement joins TRBV19 to TRBJ1-1, with D possibly TRBD1 on 5 matching bases. With 4 bases removed from V and 5 bases from J, the gap between germline ends came to 14 bases. The germline V gene has CDR1 LNHDA and CDR2 SQIVND (reference sequence). The CDR3 covers 14 residues. In nucleotides, the CDR3 is TGTGCCAGTAGTACCCCTTGGGGGAAAACTGAAGCTTTCTTT. Its protein product is CASSTPWGKTEAFF.

The chain carries TRBV30 and TRBJ2-7; TRBD2 aligns across 9 bases. Germline CDR1 and CDR2: GTSNPN and SVGIG (reference sequence). The CDR3 covers 11 residues. The DNA for the CDR3 is TGTGCCTGGATATTTGCGGGAGGGCCGTATGTC. Amino acid sequence: CAWIFAGGPYV.

In its sample, this clonotype was seen a few times. This chain uses TRBV20-1 with TRBJ2-7; TRBD1 is a possible D gene (5 bases). The CDR3 has 14 amino acids. Trimming pared 5 bases from V and 5 bases from J, leaving 19 bases between. CDR1 is DFQATT and CDR2 is SNEGSKA in the germline V gene (reference sequence). The CDR3, as DNA: TGCAGTGCTCCACCGGACATGACAGTGGACGAGCAGTACTTC. Translating gives CSAPPDMTVDEQYF.

This clonotype was counted many times. The chain carries TRBV10-3 and TRBJ2-7; the match to TRBD2 covers 8 bases. After removal of 10 bases from V and 0 bases from J, the junction contained 5 bases not matched to a gene. Germline CDR1 reads ENHRY; CDR2 reads SYGVKD. The CDR3 covers 13 residues. The CDR3 sequence: CATLADLSYEQYF. The CDR3 nucleotides are TGTGCCACACTAGCGGATCTCTCCTACGAGCAGTACTTC.

This clonotype showed up many times. This rearrangement joins TRBV3-1 to TRBJ1-5; possibly TRBD1 for D (6 bases). CDR1 and CDR2 (germline): LGHDT, YNNKEL (reference sequence). Trimming took 1 base from V and 0 from J, leaving 10 bases between them. CDR3 length: 16 residues. The CDR3 region is CASSQGTAYSNQPQHF. The CDR3 DNA follows: TGTGCCAGCAGCCAAGGGACAGCCTATAGCAATCAGCCCCAGCATTTT. Drawing the rest from reference TRBV3-1 and TRBJ1-5, the complete variable domain is DTAVSQTPKYLVTQMGNDKSIKCEQNLGHDTMYWYKQDSKKFLKIMFSYNNKELIINETVPNRFSPKSPDKAHLNLHINSLELGDSAVYFCASSQGTAYSNQPQHFGDGTRLSIL.

This clonotype was picked up many times. The chain's CDR3 is CASSLGFDQPQHF. Written as DNA, the CDR3 is TGTGCCAGCAGCTTAGGGTTCGATCAGCCCCAGCATTTT. This chain uses TRBV7-8 with TRBJ1-5; D uncertain. Germline V gene sequence: CDR1 SGHVS, CDR2 FQNEAQ. Trimming stripped 1 base from V and 5 bases from J, with 6 bases between. This CDR3 has 13 amino acids.

This clonotype was seen a handful of times. V is TRBV7-2 and J is TRBJ2-7, with D uncertain. Looked up from germline, CDR1 is SGHTA and CDR2 is FQGNSA. CDR3 length: 14 residues. Trimming removed 1 base from V and 0 bases from J, with 7 bases in between. The CDR3 region is CASSLVTASYEQYF. The CDR3 nucleotides are TGTGCCAGCAGCTTAGTAACGGCCTCCTACGAGCAGTACTTC.

The V and J genes are TRBV7-3 and TRBJ2-5; 7 bases agree with TRBD1. Near its end, the DNA agrees better with TRBJ2-1, so the J call may be wrong. This CDR3 comprises 13 residues. Germline assignment: CDR1 SGHTA and CDR2 FQGTGA. The CDR3 sequence is CASSLYVGGEQFF. Written as DNA, the CDR3 is TGTGCCAGCAGCTTATACGTAGGGGGCGAGCAGTTCTTC.

This clonotype showed up many times. The chain employs TRBV28 and TRBJ2-5; TRBD1 matches at 7 bases. The CDR3 has 15 amino acids. J lost 2 bases, V lost 4 bases, and 7 bases had no gene match. Germline assignment: CDR1 MDHEN and CDR2 SYDVKM. The CDR3 DNA reads TGTGCCAGCAGTTCCGGGACAGCGAATCAAGAGACCCAGTACTTC. Translation: CASSSGTANQETQYF.

This clonotype came up many times. V is TRBV28 and J is TRBJ1-2, with a tentative D call TRBD1 (5 bases). V was clipped by 4 bases and J by 11 bases, with 23 bases between them. The CDR3 extends over 15 amino acids. The V gene's germline CDR1 is MDHEN and CDR2 SYDVKM. As DNA, the CDR3 is TGTGCCAGCAGTTCGCACGCAGGACAAAAGTGGGGGTACACCTTC. Translation gives CASSSHAGQKWGYTF.

This clonotype was recorded at least ten times. V and J are TRBV6-1 and TRBJ2-5; D unclear. The CDR3 covers 14 residues. The V and J ends lost 6 bases and 0 bases respectively, with 11 bases between them. The germline V gene has CDR1 MNHNS and CDR2 SASEGT. The CDR3 coding sequence is TGTGCCAGCAGACCCTCGGCGGACCAAGAGACCCAGTACTTC. Residues: CASRPSADQETQYF.

This clonotype was detected ten times or more. The chain links TRBV30 to TRBJ1-6; 8 nucleotides agree with TRBD1. The CDR3 spans 14 residues. Germline CDR1 is GTSNPN and CDR2 is SVGIG (reference sequence). The junction had 6 bases not matched to a gene; V was cut back by 3 bases and J by 8 bases. The chain's CDR3 is CAWRLGQGDSPLHF. CDR3 DNA: TGTGCCTGGAGACTCGGACAGGGCGATTCACCCCTCCACTTT.

This chain joins TRBV3-1 and TRBJ2-2; D is unclear. Germline V gene data show CDR1 as LGHDT and CDR2 as YNNKEL (reference sequence). Trimming pared 0 bases from V and 0 bases from J, leaving 11 bases between. The CDR3 consists of 17 residues. The CDR3 coding sequence is TGTGCCAGCAGCCAAGATAGAGTCAGACCGAACACCGGGGAGCTGTTTTTT. Amino acids: CASSQDRVRPNTGELFF.

This clonotype was found many times. The chain recombines TRBV28 with TRBJ2-7; D unresolved. The germline V gene has CDR1 MDHEN and CDR2 SYDVKM. V lost 6 bases and J 7 bases, leaving 22 bases between the germline ends. The CDR3 covers 15 residues. As DNA, the CDR3 is TGTGCCAGCAGACCGACGGACCCTACCCTGGGGGAGCAGTACTTC. Translation gives CASRPTDPTLGEQYF.

This clonotype was seen ten or more times. The chain employs TRBV2 and TRBJ1-4; the D is unclear. The CDR3 covers 13 residues. V was pared by 7 bases and J by 4 bases, with 10 bases between. Germline assignment: CDR1 SNHLY and CDR2 FYNNEI. In DNA, the CDR3 is TGTGCCAGCACTGGCAGACTTAATGAAAAACTGTTTTTT. The encoded protein is CASTGRLNEKLFF.

Only a few counts were recorded for this clonotype. The genes are TRBV7-9 and TRBJ2-1; tentatively, D is TRBD2 (5 bases). CDR1 is SEHNR and CDR2 is FQNEAQ in the germline V gene (reference sequence). The length of the CDR3 is 16 residues. V was pared by 1 base and J by 6 bases, with 16 bases between. The CDR3 sequence is CASSLGLTIEGNEQFF. CDR3 bases: TGTGCCAGCAGCTTAGGGCTAACTATCGAGGGCAATGAGCAGTTCTTC.

This clonotype came up many times. The chain recombines TRBV19 with TRBJ2-2, with TRBD1 matching 8 bases. Germline V gene data show CDR1 as LNHDA and CDR2 as SQIVND (reference sequence). The CDR3 is made up of 16 amino acids. V dropped 5 bases and J dropped 2; count of bases not matched to a gene: 7. The CDR3, as DNA: TGTGCCAGTAGTCCTCGACAGGGGAACAACACCGGGGAGCTGTTTTTT. Translating gives CASSPRQGNNTGELFF.

In nucleotides, the CDR3 is TGCAGTGCCCTACTTTTGGGGACCCAGTACTTC. Translation: CSALLLGTQYF. The chain links TRBV20-1 to TRBJ2-5; unclear D gene. Germline V gene data show CDR1 as DFQATT and CDR2 as SNEGSKA (reference sequence). Trimming cost V 6 bases and J 7 bases, with 12 bases left between them. CDR3 size: 11 residues.

The chain recombines TRBV7-9 with TRBJ1-5; D unclear. This CDR3 is built from 13 residues. V was trimmed by 6 bases and J by 1 base, leaving 7 bases between them. Germline V lookup: CDR1 SEHNR, CDR2 FQNEAQ (reference sequence). The CDR3 is CASRDGSNQPQHF. The DNA of the CDR3 is TGTGCCAGCAGGGATGGCAGCAATCAGCCCCAGCATTTT.

This clonotype showed up many times. J is TRBJ2-5 and V is TRBV9; the D gene is possibly TRBD2 (7 bases). Germline V CDR1 and CDR2: SGDLS, YYNGEE. Trimming took off 4 bases at V and 3 bases at J, with 10 bases between the two ends. The CDR3 has 13 residues. The CDR3 coding sequence is TGTGCCAGCAGCCGGGGGGACAAAGAGACCCAGTACTTC. Translating gives CASSRGDKETQYF.

The V and J genes are TRBV13 and TRBJ2-6; D perhaps matches TRBD2 (5 bases). Germline values: CDR1 PRHDT, CDR2 FYEKMQ (reference sequence). The CDR3 is 15 amino acids. V lost 5 bases and J lost 2, with 10 bases in between. The CDR3 DNA follows: TGTGCCAGCAGCCCCGAGGGTCCTGGGGCCAACGTCCTGACTTTC. Translated: CASSPEGPGANVLTF.

In its sample, this clonotype was seen a few times. V and J are TRBV29-1 and TRBJ2-7; TRBD2 matches 8 bases. The length of the CDR3 is 14 residues. From germline, CDR1 is SQVTM and CDR2 ANQGSEA. V was clipped by 3 bases and J by 6 bases; unmatched bases: 10. CDR3 coding DNA: TGCAGCGTTGAGCTGATAGCGGGGTTACGCGAGCAGTACTTC. Amino acid sequence: CSVELIAGLREQYF.

This clonotype occurred a few times. This chain uses TRBV20-1 with TRBJ2-7, with D perhaps TRBD2 (5 bases). V was trimmed by 3 bases and J by 5 bases, leaving 17 bases between them. Germline values: CDR1 DFQATT, CDR2 SNEGSKA (reference sequence). The CDR3 runs 14 residues. The CDR3 DNA follows: TGCAGTGCTAGCGCCGCTAACGGAGGAGACGAGCAGTACTTC. This codes for CSASAANGGDEQYF.

This rearrangement joins TRBV30 to TRBJ2-7; D call uncertain. From germline, CDR1 is GTSNPN and CDR2 SVGIG (reference sequence). V gave up 0 bases and J gave up 2 bases, with 14 bases separating them. The CDR3 is 15 amino acids. The CDR3 reads CAWSVFPKHPYEQYF. CDR3 nucleotides: TGTGCCTGGAGTGTGTTCCCGAAACACCCCTACGAGCAGTACTTC.